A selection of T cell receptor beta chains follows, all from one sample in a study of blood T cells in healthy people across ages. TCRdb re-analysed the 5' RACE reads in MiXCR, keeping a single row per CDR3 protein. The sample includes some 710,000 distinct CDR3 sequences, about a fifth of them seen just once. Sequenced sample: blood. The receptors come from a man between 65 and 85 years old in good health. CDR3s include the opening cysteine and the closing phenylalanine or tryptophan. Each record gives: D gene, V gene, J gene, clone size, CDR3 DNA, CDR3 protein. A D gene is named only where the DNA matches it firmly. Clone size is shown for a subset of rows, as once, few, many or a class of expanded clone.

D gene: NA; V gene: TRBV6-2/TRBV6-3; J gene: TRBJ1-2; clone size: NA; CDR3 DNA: TGTGCCAGGACCAAAGGACAGCTTAACTATGGCTACACCTTC; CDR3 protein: CARTKGQLNYGYTF
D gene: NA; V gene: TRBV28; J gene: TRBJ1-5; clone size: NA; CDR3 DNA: TGTGCCAGCAGTTGGGTGAATCAGCCCCAGCATTTT; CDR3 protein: CASSWVNQPQHF
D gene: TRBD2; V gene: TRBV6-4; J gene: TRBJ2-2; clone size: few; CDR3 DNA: TGTGCCAGCAGTGACTCAACTAGCGGGGATAACACCGGGGAGCTGTTTTTT; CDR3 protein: CASSDSTSGDNTGELFF
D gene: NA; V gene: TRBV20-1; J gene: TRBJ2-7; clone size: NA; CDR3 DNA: TGCAGTGCCGCGGGACTTAGCTCCTACGAGCAGTACTTC; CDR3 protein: CSAAGLSSYEQYF
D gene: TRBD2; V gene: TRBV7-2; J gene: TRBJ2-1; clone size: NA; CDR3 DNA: TGTGCCAGCAGCTTTTATGGACTAGCGGCATACAATGAGCAGTTCTTC; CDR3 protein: CASSFYGLAAYNEQFF
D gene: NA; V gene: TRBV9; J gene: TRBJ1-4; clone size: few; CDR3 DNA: TGTGCCAGCAGCCGTATGAGGGGAAAAAATGAAAAACTGTTTTTT; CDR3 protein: CASSRMRGKNEKLFF
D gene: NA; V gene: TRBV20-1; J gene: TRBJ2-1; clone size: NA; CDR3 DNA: TGCAGTGCTAGTATGCCATACAATGAGCAGTTCTTC; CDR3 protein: CSASMPYNEQFF
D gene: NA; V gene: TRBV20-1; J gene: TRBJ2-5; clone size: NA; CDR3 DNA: TGCAGTGCTAGGGCTAGTCAAGAGACCCAGTACTTC; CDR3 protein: CSARASQETQYF
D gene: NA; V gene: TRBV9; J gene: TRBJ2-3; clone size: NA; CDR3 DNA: TGTGCCAGCAGCGTAGATGGTCCTCGCACAGATACGCAGTATTTT; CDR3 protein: CASSVDGPRTDTQYF
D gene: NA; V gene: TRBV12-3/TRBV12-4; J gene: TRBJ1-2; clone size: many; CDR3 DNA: TGTGCCAGCACCCAGAGCGGGGGTGGCTACACCTTC; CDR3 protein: CASTQSGGGYTF
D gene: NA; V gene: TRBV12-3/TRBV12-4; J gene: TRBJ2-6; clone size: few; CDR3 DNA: TGTGCCAGCAGCCTTATGCCGGTCTCTGGGGCCAACGTCCTGACTTTC; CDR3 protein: CASSLMPVSGANVLTF
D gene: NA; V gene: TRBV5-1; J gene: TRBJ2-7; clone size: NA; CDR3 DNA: TGCGCCAGCAGCTTGATTCTACGGGGTTCCGAGCAGTACTTC; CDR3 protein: CASSLILRGSEQYF
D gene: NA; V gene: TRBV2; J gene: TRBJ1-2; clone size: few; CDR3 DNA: TGTGCCAGCTCTTGGACGGCGATCTTCTATGGCTACACCTTC; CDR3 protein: CASSWTAIFYGYTF
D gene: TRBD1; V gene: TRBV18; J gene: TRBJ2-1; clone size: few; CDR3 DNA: TGTGCCAGCTCCCCAGAATCCGGGACAGTATACAATGAGCAGTTCTTC; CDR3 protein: CASSPESGTVYNEQFF
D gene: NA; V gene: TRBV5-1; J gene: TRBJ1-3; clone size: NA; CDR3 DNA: TGCGCCAGCAGCTTGACAGAACAAACTGGAAACACCATATATTTT; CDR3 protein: CASSLTEQTGNTIYF
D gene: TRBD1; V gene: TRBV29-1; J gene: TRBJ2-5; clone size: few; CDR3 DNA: TGCAGCGTTGTGGGGGACAGGGAGGCCCGGTACTTC; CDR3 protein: CSVVGDREARYF
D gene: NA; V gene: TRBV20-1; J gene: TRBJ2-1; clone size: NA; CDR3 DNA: TGCAGTGCTAGAGATGGGGGTTCCTACAATGAGCAGTTCTTC; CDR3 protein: CSARDGGSYNEQFF
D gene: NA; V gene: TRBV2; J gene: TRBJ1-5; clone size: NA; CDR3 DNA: TGTGCCAGCAGGGGGGGAGTCGGCAATCAGCCCCAGCATTTT; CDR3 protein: CASRGGVGNQPQHF
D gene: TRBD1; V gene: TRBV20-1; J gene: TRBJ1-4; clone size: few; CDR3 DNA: TGCAGTGCTGCCGTGACAGGGAAAGTAGAAAAACTGTTTTTT; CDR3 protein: CSAAVTGKVEKLFF
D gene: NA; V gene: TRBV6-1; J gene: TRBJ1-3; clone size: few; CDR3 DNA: TGTGCCAGCAGTGAAGCAGGCTATCGCCGGGACACGGGAAACACCATATATTTT; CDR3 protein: CASSEAGYRRDTGNTIYF
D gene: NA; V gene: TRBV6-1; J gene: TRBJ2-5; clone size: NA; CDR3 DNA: TGTGCCCTAAGGCAGATCTTAGAAGAGACCCAGTACTTC; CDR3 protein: CALRQILEETQYF
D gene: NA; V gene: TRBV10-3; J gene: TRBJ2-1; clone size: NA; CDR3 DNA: TGTGCCATCACCAAGCGGGTGGGCTCCTCCTACAATGAGCAGTTCTTC; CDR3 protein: CAITKRVGSSYNEQFF